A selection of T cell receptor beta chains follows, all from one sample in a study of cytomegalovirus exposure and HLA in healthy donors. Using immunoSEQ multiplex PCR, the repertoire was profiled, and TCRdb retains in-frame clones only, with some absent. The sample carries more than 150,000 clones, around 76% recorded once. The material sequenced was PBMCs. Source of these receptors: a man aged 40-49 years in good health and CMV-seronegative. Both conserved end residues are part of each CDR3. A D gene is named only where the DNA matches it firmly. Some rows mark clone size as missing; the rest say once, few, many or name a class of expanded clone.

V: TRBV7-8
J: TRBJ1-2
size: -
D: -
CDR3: CASSWGEAGYTF
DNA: TGTGCCAGCAGCTGGGGGGAAGCTGGCTACACCTTC

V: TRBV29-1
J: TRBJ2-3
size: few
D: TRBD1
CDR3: CSVGQGGDTQYF
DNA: TGCAGCGTCGGACAGGGGGGCGATACGCAGTATTTT

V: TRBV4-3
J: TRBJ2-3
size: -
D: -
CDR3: CASSQDGAGSSDTQYF
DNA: TGCGCCAGCAGCCAAGATGGGGCGGGGTCCTCAGATACGCAGTATTTT

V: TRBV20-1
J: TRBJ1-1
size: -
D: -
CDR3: CSAPLNTEAFF
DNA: TGCAGTGCCCCCCTTAACACTGAAGCTTTCTTT

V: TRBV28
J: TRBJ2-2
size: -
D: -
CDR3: CASTVEGTNTGELFF
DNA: TGTGCCAGCACCGTCGAGGGGACAAACACCGGGGAGCTGTTTTTT

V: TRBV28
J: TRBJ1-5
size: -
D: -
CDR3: CASSFEQPQHF
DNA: TGTGCCAGCAGTTTCGAGCAGCCCCAGCATTTT

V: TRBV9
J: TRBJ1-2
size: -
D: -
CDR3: CASSGGGRFNYGYTF
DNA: TGTGCCAGCAGCGGTGGGGGCAGGTTTAACTATGGCTACACCTTC

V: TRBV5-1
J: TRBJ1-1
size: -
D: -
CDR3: CASSLNQMNTEAFF
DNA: TGCGCCAGCAGCTTGAACCAGATGAACACTGAAGCTTTCTTT

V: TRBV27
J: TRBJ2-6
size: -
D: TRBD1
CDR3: CASSLRGTGTISGANVLTF
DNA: TGTGCCAGCAGTTTACGCGGGACAGGGACGATCTCTGGGGCCAACGTCCTGACTTTC

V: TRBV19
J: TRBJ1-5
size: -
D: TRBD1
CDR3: CASSAPIRDRGLQPQHF
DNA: TGTGCCAGTAGTGCCCCGATCCGGGACAGGGGGCTTCAGCCCCAGCATTTT

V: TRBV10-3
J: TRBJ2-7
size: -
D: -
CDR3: CATRGGVAGYEQYF
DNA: TGTGCCACCAGGGGGGGGGTAGCGGGCTACGAGCAGTACTTC

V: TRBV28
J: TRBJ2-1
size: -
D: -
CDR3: CASSLFSSSYNEQFF
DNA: TGTGCCAGCAGTTTATTTTCCAGCTCCTACAATGAGCAGTTCTTC

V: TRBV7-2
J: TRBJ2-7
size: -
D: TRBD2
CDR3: CASSLAGGHTGGGYEQYF
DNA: TGTGCCAGCAGCCTAGCTGGGGGACACACGGGAGGGGGGTACGAGCAGTACTTC

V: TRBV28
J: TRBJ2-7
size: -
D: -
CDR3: CASSRQAPTYEQYF
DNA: TGTGCCAGCAGTAGACAGGCCCCGACCTACGAGCAGTACTTC

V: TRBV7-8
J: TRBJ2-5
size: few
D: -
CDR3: CASSSGTSRWKETQYF
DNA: TGTGCCAGCAGTTCCGGGACTTCAAGGTGGAAGGAGACCCAGTACTTC

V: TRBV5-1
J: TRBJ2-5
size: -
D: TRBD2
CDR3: CASSFSGRDETQYF
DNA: TGCGCCAGCAGCTTTAGCGGGAGAGATGAGACCCAGTACTTC

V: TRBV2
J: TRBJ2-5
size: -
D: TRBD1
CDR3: CASVRDSKETQYF
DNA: TGTGCCAGCGTCCGGGACAGTAAAGAGACCCAGTACTTC

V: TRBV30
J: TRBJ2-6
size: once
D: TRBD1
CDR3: CAWSWTGGAGANVLTF
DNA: TGTGCCTGGAGTTGGACAGGGGGCGCTGGGGCCAACGTCCTGACTTTC

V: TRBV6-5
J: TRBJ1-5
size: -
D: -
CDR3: CASSYSIHQPQHF
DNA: TGTGCCAGCAGTTACAGCATCCATCAGCCCCAGCATTTT

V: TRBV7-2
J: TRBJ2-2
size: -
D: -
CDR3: CASSLGGTGELFF
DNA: TGTGCCAGCAGCTTGGGGGGCACCGGGGAGCTGTTTTTT

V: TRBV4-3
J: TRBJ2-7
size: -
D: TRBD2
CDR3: CASSQDRLAGGHPVNEQYF
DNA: TGCGCCAGCAGCCAAGATCGGCTAGCGGGGGGCCACCCGGTTAACGAGCAGTACTTC

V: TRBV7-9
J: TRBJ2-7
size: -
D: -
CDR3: CSSSFLLGPPGEQYF
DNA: TGTTCCAGCAGCTTTTTGCTCGGCCCCCCGGGGGAGCAGTACTTC

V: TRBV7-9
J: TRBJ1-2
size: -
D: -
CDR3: CASSVQGGYGYTF
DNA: TGTGCCAGCAGCGTACAGGGTGGCTATGGCTACACCTTC

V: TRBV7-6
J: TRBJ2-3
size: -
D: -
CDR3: CASSLLSGRTDTQYF
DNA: TGTGCCAGCAGCTTATTATCAGGGCGCACAGATACGCAGTATTTT

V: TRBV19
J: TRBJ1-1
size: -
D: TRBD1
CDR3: CASRFRDRLEAFF
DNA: TGTGCCAGTCGATTCCGGGACAGATTAGAAGCTTTCTTT

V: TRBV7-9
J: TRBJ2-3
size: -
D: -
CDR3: CASSLGGPRYTDTQYF
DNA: TGTGCCAGCAGCTTAGGGGGGCCGAGGTACACAGATACGCAGTATTTT

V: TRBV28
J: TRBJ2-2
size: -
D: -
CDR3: CASGGGGNANTGELFF
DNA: TGTGCCAGCGGGGGGGGCGGTAACGCGAACACCGGGGAGCTGTTTTTT

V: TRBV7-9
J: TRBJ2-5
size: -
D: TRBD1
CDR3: CASNFWTGGVETQYF
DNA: TGTGCCAGCAACTTCTGGACAGGGGGCGTAGAGACCCAGTACTTC

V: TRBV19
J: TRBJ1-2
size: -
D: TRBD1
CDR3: CASSTKGDRTNYGYTF
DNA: TGTGCCAGTAGTACAAAGGGGGACAGGACTAACTATGGCTACACCTTC

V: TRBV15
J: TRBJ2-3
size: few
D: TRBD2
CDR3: CATSRDRGGRTTDTQYF
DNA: TGTGCCACCAGCAGAGATAGGGGCGGGAGGACTACAGATACGCAGTATTTT

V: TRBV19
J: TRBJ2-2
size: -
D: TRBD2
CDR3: CASSRLAGLNTGELFF
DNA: TGTGCCAGTAGCCGACTAGCGGGGTTGAACACCGGGGAGCTGTTTTTT

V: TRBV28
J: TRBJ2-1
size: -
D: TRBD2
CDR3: CASSPTSGGPYNEQFF
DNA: TGTGCCAGCAGCCCGACTAGCGGGGGCCCTTACAATGAGCAGTTCTTC

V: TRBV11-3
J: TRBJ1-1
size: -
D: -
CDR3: CASSLEVPRSRVNTEAFF
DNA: TGTGCCAGCAGCCTGGAGGTCCCCAGATCTCGTGTGAACACTGAAGCTTTCTTT

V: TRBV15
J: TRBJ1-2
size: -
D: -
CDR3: CATSRDRAGYTF
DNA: TGTGCCACCAGCAGAGACAGGGCTGGCTACACCTTC

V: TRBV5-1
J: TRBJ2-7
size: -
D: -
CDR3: CASSLYRAHEQYF
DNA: TGCGCCAGCAGCTTGTACAGGGCCCACGAGCAGTACTTC

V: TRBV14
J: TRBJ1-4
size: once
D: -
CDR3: CASSQIRGSGEKLFF
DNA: TGTGCCAGCAGCCAAATCAGGGGCAGTGGTGAAAAACTGTTTTTT

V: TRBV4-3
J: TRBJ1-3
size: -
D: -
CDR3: CASSQELAGRNTIYF
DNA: TGCGCCAGCAGCCAAGAGCTCGCGGGGCGGAACACCATATATTTT

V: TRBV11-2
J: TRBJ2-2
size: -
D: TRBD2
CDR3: CASRRAGGPNTGELFF
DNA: TGTGCCAGCAGAAGAGCGGGGGGGCCGAACACCGGGGAGCTGTTTTTT

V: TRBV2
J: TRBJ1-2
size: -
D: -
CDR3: CASTGQYLNYGYTF
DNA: TGTGCCAGCACCGGACAGTATCTAAACTATGGCTACACCTTC

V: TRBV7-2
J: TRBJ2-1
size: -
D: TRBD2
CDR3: CASSPQRLAGYNEQFF
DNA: TGTGCCAGCAGCCCCCAGAGACTAGCGGGATACAATGAGCAGTTCTTC

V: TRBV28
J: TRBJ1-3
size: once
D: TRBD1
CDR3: CASSPPGDSSGNTIYF
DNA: TGTGCCAGCAGCCCACCAGGGGACAGCTCTGGAAACACCATATATTTT

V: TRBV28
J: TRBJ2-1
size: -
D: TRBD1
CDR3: CASSQDRLRANEQFF
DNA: TGTGCCAGCAGTCAGGACAGGTTAAGGGCCAATGAGCAGTTCTTC

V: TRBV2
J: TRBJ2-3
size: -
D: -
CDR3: CASSRDSRIPDTQYF
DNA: TGTGCCAGCAGTCGGGACTCTCGGATCCCAGATACGCAGTATTTT

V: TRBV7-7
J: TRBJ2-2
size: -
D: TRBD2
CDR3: CASSLLAGGPGELFF
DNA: TGTGCTAGCAGCCTACTAGCGGGGGGGCCCGGGGAGCTGTTTTTT

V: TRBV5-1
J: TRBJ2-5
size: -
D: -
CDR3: CASSLGGPQETQYF
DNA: TGCGCCAGCAGCTTGGGGGGCCCCCAAGAGACCCAGTACTTC

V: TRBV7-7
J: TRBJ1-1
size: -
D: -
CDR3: CASSLDRNTEAFF
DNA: TGTGCTAGCAGCTTGGACAGGAACACTGAAGCTTTCTTT

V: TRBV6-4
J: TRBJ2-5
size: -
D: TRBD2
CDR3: CASSQLAGGPGETQYF
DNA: TGTGCCAGCAGTCAACTAGCGGGAGGGCCGGGAGAGACCCAGTACTTC

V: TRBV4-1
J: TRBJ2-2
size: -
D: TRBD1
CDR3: CASSHGTGDTGELFF
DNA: TGCGCCAGCAGCCACGGGACAGGGGACACCGGGGAGCTGTTTTTT

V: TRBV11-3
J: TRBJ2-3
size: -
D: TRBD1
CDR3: CASSPRDRGGDTQYF
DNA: TGTGCCAGCAGCCCCCGGGACAGGGGTGGAGATACGCAGTATTTT

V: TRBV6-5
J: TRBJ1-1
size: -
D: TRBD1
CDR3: CASSYRTGFTEAFF
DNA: TGTGCCAGCAGTTACCGGACAGGTTTCACTGAAGCTTTCTTT

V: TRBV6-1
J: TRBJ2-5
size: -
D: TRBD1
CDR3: CASSEDRGTQETQYF
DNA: TGTGCCAGCAGTGAAGACAGGGGAACTCAAGAGACCCAGTACTTC

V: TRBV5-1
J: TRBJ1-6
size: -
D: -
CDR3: CASSPNRVSYNSPLHF
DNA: TGCGCCAGCAGCCCAAACAGGGTCTCGTATAATTCACCCCTCCACTTT